Listed below are T cell receptor beta chains from one sample, sequenced in a study of T cell responses to AZD1222 COVID-19 vaccine. Clones were read by immunoSEQ multiplex PCR, and TCRdb kept only the in-frame ones, dropping some. This sample has 100,000 to 150,000 clones; approximately 90% occur once, and the top ten carry over 8.5%. The sequenced sample was peripheral blood, obtained on day 0 of MenACWY control vaccination. The receptors were sampled from an adult in good health. Both conserved end residues are part of each CDR3. The D gene is left open where the match is weak. Only part of the rows carry a size: once, few, many, or a class if the clone is expanded.

V gene	clone size	D gene	CDR3 length	J gene	CDR3 protein	CDR3 DNA
TRBV7-2	NA	TRBD2	15	TRBJ2-3	CASSLGGRAPDTQYF	TGTGCCAGCAGCTTGGGCGGGAGGGCCCCAGATACGCAGTATTTT
TRBV4-3	NA	NA	16	TRBJ2-7	CASSQGSQGVNYEQYF	TGCGCCAGCAGCCAAGGTTCTCAGGGAGTCAACTACGAGCAGTACTTC
TRBV11-3	NA	NA	13	TRBJ1-1	CASSQAANTEAFF	TGTGCCAGCTCTCAGGCAGCCAACACTGAAGCTTTCTTT
TRBV5-1	NA	TRBD1	15	TRBJ2-1	CASSLGGELGNEQFF	TGCGCCAGCAGCTTAGGGGGCGAGTTGGGGAATGAGCAGTTCTTC
TRBV5-1	NA	NA	13	TRBJ1-4	CASSIGVSEKLFF	TGCGCCAGCAGCATAGGGGTCTCTGAAAAACTGTTTTTT
TRBV9	NA	NA	14	TRBJ1-1	CASTPLAGDTEAFF	TGTGCCAGCACCCCACTGGCGGGGGACACTGAAGCTTTCTTT
TRBV11-2	once	NA	13	TRBJ1-2	CASSTGHLYGYTF	TGTGCCAGCAGCACCGGACACCTCTATGGCTACACCTTC
TRBV9	NA	NA	13	TRBJ1-1	CASSEGTNTEAFF	TGTGCCAGCAGCGAAGGGACGAACACTGAAGCTTTCTTT
TRBV2	NA	NA	16	TRBJ1-2	CASSETTVDLPYGYTF	TGTGCCAGCAGTGAAACGACAGTTGACCTCCCCTATGGCTACACCTTC
TRBV2	NA	NA	15	TRBJ1-5	CASSEERGNNQPQHF	TGTGCCAGCAGTGAAGAGCGAGGCAACAATCAGCCCCAGCATTTT
TRBV6-5	NA	NA	13	TRBJ1-1	CASSYGAGTEAFF	TGTGCCAGCAGTTACGGGGCGGGGACTGAAGCTTTCTTT
TRBV7-9	few	TRBD1	14	TRBJ1-4	CASSSYRGKEKLFF	TGTGCCAGCAGCTCGTACAGGGGCAAGGAAAAACTGTTTTTT
TRBV24-1	NA	TRBD2	16	TRBJ2-1	CATSDIGTSGRDEQFF	TGTGCCACCAGTGATATCGGGACTAGCGGGAGGGATGAGCAGTTCTTC
TRBV24-1	NA	TRBD1	14	TRBJ1-2	CATSEGDRNYGYTF	TGTGCCACCAGTGAGGGGGACAGAAACTATGGCTACACCTTC
TRBV3-1/TRBV3-2	NA	NA	14	TRBJ2-6	CASSPGVVANVLTF	TGTGCCAGCAGTCCAGGGGTGGTGGCCAACGTCCTGACTTTC
TRBV18	NA	TRBD1	20	TRBJ1-6	CASSPPGLLGSAGGNSPLHF	TGTGCCAGCTCACCCCCGGGCCTGTTGGGCAGTGCAGGGGGTAATTCACCCCTCCACTTT
TRBV5-6	NA	NA	18	TRBJ1-3	CASSPNGDLSISGNTIYF	TGTGCCAGCAGCCCCAATGGTGACTTAAGCATCTCTGGAAACACCATATATTTT